This entry lists 6 T cell receptor beta chains sequenced from one sample in a study of T cells in Graves' hyperthyroidism and ophthalmopathy. There were TCR beta CDR3 regions amplified from RNA transcripts. Primed by the HTBI set, a first-round RT-PCR was run on the TCR CDR3. A single record per CDR3 protein comes from TCRdb applying MiXCR to the multiplex PCR reads. The table includes more than 650,000 distinct CDR3 sequences, approximately 15% detected once. Sequencing was done on a sample of blood. These TCRs come from a woman aged 18-30 years with Graves' hyperthyroidism.

The chain is built from TRBV12-3 or TRBV12-4 and TRBJ1-4, with D uncertain. V lost 5 bases, J lost 5 bases, and 12 bases lay in between. The CDR3 contains 14 residues. The CDR3 loop reads CASSPSDGNEKLFF. CDR3 bases: TGTGCCAGCAGTCCATCGGACGGGAATGAAAAACTGTTTTTT.

The V and J genes are TRBV9 and TRBJ2-5, with D unclear. CDR1 is SGDLS and CDR2 is YYNGEE in the germline V gene. The CDR3 is made up of 13 amino acids. Trimming left V 0 bases short and J 4 bases short, with 7 bases between. The CDR3 nucleotides are TGTGCCAGCAGCGTAGATGCCGTAGAGACCCAGTACTTC. It encodes CASSVDAVETQYF.

This clonotype was recorded a few times. A much larger clone is a single base away; this may be a read error. The V call is TRBV7-8, the J call TRBJ2-1; no clear D gene. The CDR3 has 17 residues. The germline CDR1 and CDR2 sequences are SGHVS and FQNEAQ. In nucleotides, the CDR3 is TGTGCCAGCAGCCCCAACTTTCCCAGTGGATCCTACGATGAGCAGTTCTTC. As protein: CASSPNFPSGSYDEQFF. Looking up the rest from reference TRBV7-8 and TRBJ2-1 gives the full variable domain: GAGVSQSPRYKVAKRGQDVALRCDPISGHVSLFWYQQALGQGPEFLTYFQNEAQLDKSGLPSDRFFAERPEGSVSTLKIQRTQQEDSAVYLCASSPNFPSGSYDEQFFGPGTRLTVL.

The chain uses TRBV6-1 and TRBJ2-1; TRBD2 agrees at 12 bases. J lost 4 bases, V lost 4 bases, and 5 bases had no gene match. The CDR3 covers 16 residues. The germline V gene has CDR1 MNHNS and CDR2 SASEGT. CDR3 DNA: TGTGCCAGCAGTGCGACTAGCGGGAGCAGGTACAATGAGCAGTTCTTC. Its protein product is CASSATSGSRYNEQFF.

Ten or more counts support this clonotype. The genes are TRBV28 and TRBJ2-1; tentative D call: TRBD1 (5 bases). This CDR3 is built from 16 residues. V lost 5 bases to trimming and J lost 7 bases, with 21 bases between them. Germline V lookup: CDR1 MDHEN, CDR2 SYDVKM. DNA for the CDR3: TGTGCCAGCAGTACAGGTTGGAGTTCTTTTTGGAATGAGCAGTTCTTC. Its translation is CASSTGWSSFWNEQFF.

This clonotype showed up many times. The J gene is TRBJ2-2, the V gene TRBV7-9; the D call may be TRBD1 or TRBD2 (5 bases each). The V gene's germline CDR1 is SEHNR and CDR2 FQNEAQ (reference sequence). CDR3 size: 15 residues. V was trimmed by 0 bases and J by 4 bases, leaving 9 bases between them. The DNA for the CDR3 is TGTGCCAGCAGCTTAGCGGCAGGGAGCACCGGGGAGCTGTTTTTT. Translating it yields CASSLAAGSTGELFF.